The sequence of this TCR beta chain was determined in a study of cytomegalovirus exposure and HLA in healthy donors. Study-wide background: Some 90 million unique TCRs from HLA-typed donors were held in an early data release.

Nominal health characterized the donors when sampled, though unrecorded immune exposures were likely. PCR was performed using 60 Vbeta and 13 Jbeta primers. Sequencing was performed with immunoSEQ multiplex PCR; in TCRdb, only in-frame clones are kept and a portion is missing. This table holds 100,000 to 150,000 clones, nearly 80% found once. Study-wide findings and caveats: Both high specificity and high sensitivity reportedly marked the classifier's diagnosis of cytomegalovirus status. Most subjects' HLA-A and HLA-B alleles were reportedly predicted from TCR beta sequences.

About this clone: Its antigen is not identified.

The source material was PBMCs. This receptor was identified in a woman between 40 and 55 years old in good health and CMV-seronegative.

As DNA, the CDR3 is TGTGCCAGCTCACCACCTAGCGGGAGCCCCAATGAGCAGTTCTTC. It translates to CASSPPSGSPNEQFF. This chain uses TRBV18 with TRBJ2-1; 9 bases align to TRBD2. Germline CDR1 KGHSH, CDR2 LQKENI. The CDR3 runs to 15 residues. V shed 0 bases and J 6 bases; nucleotides not matched to a gene: 3.